The present entry profiles one T cell receptor (beta chain) with its context. Assay used: immunoSEQ multiplex PCR; TCRdb lists only in-frame clones, some missing. This table holds about 83,000 clones, about 89% found once. This entry belongs to a study of T cell changes during pregnancy in multiple sclerosis. V trimming: 0 bases; J trimming: 6 bases; junction bases outside the gene matches: 18. The germline CDR1 and CDR2 sequences are SGHRS and YFSETQ. The CDR3 covers 19 residues. Sequencing was performed on PBMCs, taken in the first trimester of pregnancy. This TCR came from a female donor in good health, serving as a control in a pregnancy study. Some clones in this sample may be carry-over from other donors' samples. The chain has TRBV5-1 and TRBJ2-1; 7 bases are shared with TRBD2. In DNA, the CDR3 is TGCGCCAGCAGCTTGGGATTAGCGGGCGCCCTGGGGGTCCTCAATGAGCAGTTCTTC. Its protein product is CASSLGLAGALGVLNEQFF.